This TCR beta chain derives from a study of blood T cell repertoires in COVID-19. Study at large: Sites across the United States, Italy and Spain contributed samples from acute and convalescent COVID-19. From T cells, B-cell-depleted T cells, or PBMCs came the material, which was cDNA or gDNA.

Trimming cost V 1 base and J 9 bases, with 4 bases left between them. The CDR3 covers 11 residues. The germline V gene encodes CDR1 LGHDT and CDR2 YNNKEL (reference sequence). The assay was immunoSEQ multiplex PCR, and TCRdb's table has in-frame clones only and misses some. The sample includes 250,000 to 300,000 clones, 80% to 90% of them seen just once. Source material: peripheral blood. The TCR was taken from a woman aged 65 to 85 with acute or convalescent COVID-19. J is TRBJ2-1 and V is TRBV3-1 (or the pseudogene TRBV3-2), with D uncertain. The CDR3 DNA sequence: TGTGCCAGCAGCCAAGGAGTTGAGCAGTTCTTC. It specifies CASSQGVEQFF.